These 4 T cell receptor beta chains share one sample of origin, sequenced in a study of T cells in Graves' hyperthyroidism and ophthalmopathy. Amplification of TCR beta CDR3 regions was performed using RNA transcripts as template. During a first-round RT-PCR of the TCR CDR3, the HTBI primer set was used. Via MiXCR, TCRdb re-called the multiplex PCR reads, giving one row per CDR3 protein. Among around 800,000 distinct CDR3 sequences listed, over 35% were seen once. Sequences were obtained from blood. Receptors originate from a man aged 18 to 30 with Graves' hyperthyroidism.

In regard to this clonotype: A read error may be the cause here, since a much bigger clone is one base away. The chain recombines TRBV10-3 with TRBJ2-7; tentatively, D is TRBD1 (5 bases). Germline V gives CDR1 ENHRY, CDR2 SYGVKD. The CDR3 loop spans 14 amino acids. CDR3 sequence: CAIRDSATAYEQYF. DNA of the CDR3: TGTGCCATCCGTGACTCGGCGACAGCCTACGAGCAGTACTTC.

The gene calls are TRBV2 and TRBJ1-4; 8 positions agree with TRBD1. The CDR3 runs to 15 residues. From germline, CDR1 is SNHLY and CDR2 FYNNEI. V gave up 6 bases and J gave up 11 bases; unmatched junction bases: 14. The CDR3 region is CASSPGTGILMKLFF. CDR3 sequence (DNA): TGTGCCAGCAGCCCGGGGACAGGAATTCTCATGAAACTGTTTTTT.

The genes are TRBV7-9 and TRBJ1-1; D is ambiguous. The CDR3 spans 13 residues. Germline values: CDR1 SEHNR, CDR2 FQNEAQ (reference sequence). V lost 1 base and J 6 bases, leaving 9 bases between the germline ends. CDR3: CASSLENSPEAFF. CDR3 coding DNA: TGTGCCAGCAGCTTAGAAAATAGCCCTGAAGCTTTCTTT.

This clonotype was detected many times. CDR3 coding DNA: TGTGCCAGCAGCCTTCTTGCCTACGAGCAGTACTTC. Encoded protein: CASSLLAYEQYF. V is TRBV7-9 and J is TRBJ2-7, with unresolved D. Germline V CDR1 and CDR2: SEHNR, FQNEAQ (reference sequence). The CDR3 consists of 12 residues. Trimming took off 5 bases at V and 2 bases at J, with 7 bases between the two ends.